One sample yielded the 23 T cell receptor beta chains listed below, sequenced in a study of T cells in Graves' hyperthyroidism and ophthalmopathy. Researchers amplified the TCR beta CDR3 regions from RNA transcripts. The TCR CDR3 first-round RT-PCR relied on the HTBI primer set. TCRdb reprocessed the multiplex PCR reads via MiXCR and lists one record per CDR3 protein. The profile shows about 260,000 distinct CDR3 sequences, around a quarter of them singletons. Sequencing was done on a sample of blood. The receptors shown here come from a man between 40 and 49 years old with Graves' hyperthyroidism that later progressed to Graves' ophthalmopathy.

This clonotype has at least ten counts. This chain uses TRBV7-9 with TRBJ1-2, with 9 bases aligning to TRBD1. CDR1 and CDR2 (germline): SEHNR, FQNEAQ (reference sequence). This CDR3 spans 13 amino acids. The junction had 0 bases not matched to a gene; V was cut back by 1 base and J by 6 bases. The CDR3 DNA sequence: TGTGCCAGCAGCTTAGGGGACAGGGATGGCTACACCTTC. Translating it yields CASSLGDRDGYTF.

CDR3 nucleotide sequence: TGTGCCAGCAGTTTTCTGCAGGGAGGGCAAGAGACCCAGTACTTC. This translates into CASSFLQGGQETQYF. The chain joins TRBV27 to TRBJ2-5, with TRBD2 identical over 7 bases. After removal of 3 bases from V and 2 bases from J, the junction contained 6 bases not matched to a gene. The CDR3 extends over 15 amino acids. Germline CDR1 MNHEY, CDR2 SMNVEV (reference sequence).

The V and J genes are TRBV15 and TRBJ2-5; no definite D call. The CDR3 totals 14 residues. Germline values: CDR1 LNHNV, CDR2 YYDKDF (reference sequence). V gave up 0 bases and J gave up 5 bases, with 10 bases separating them. The CDR3 is CATSRDSSSETQYF. The DNA of the CDR3 is TGTGCCACCAGCAGAGATAGTAGTTCGGAGACCCAGTACTTC. The full variable domain, completed using reference TRBV15 and TRBJ2-5, is DAMVIQNPRYQVTQFGKPVTLSCSQTLNHNVMYWYQQKSSQAPKLLFHYYDKDFNNEADTPDNFQSRRPNTSFCFLDIRSPGLGDTAMYLCATSRDSSSETQYFGPGTRLLVL.

At least ten counts were recorded for this clonotype. This rearrangement joins TRBV5-1 to TRBJ2-5; 12 nucleotides line up with TRBD1. J gave up 5 bases and V 3 bases, and 8 bases lay outside the gene matches. The germline V gene has CDR1 SGHRS and CDR2 YFSETQ. CDR3 size: 16 residues. The CDR3 spells CASSSLGTGGLETQYF. The CDR3 nucleotides read TGCGCCAGCAGCTCCCTCGGGACAGGGGGCCTGGAGACCCAGTACTTC.

In this sample, this clonotype turned up many times. The chain has TRBV6-5 and TRBJ1-5; D is unclear. Trimming took off 2 bases at V and 8 bases at J, with 13 bases between the two ends. Germline-derived CDR1 and CDR2 are MNHEY and SVGAGI. CDR3 length: 14 amino acids. The CDR3 loop reads CASSYSGPMEPQHF. Written as DNA, the CDR3 is TGTGCCAGCAGTTACAGCGGGCCGATGGAGCCCCAGCATTTT.

This chain joins TRBV6-5 and TRBJ1-1; D is ambiguous. V was clipped by 4 bases and J by 0 bases, with 12 bases between them. Germline V gene sequence: CDR1 MNHEY, CDR2 SVGAGI. This CDR3 has 15 residues. The CDR3 here is CASSSLQILNTEAFF. DNA of the CDR3: TGTGCCAGCAGTTCACTCCAAATTTTGAACACTGAAGCTTTCTTT.

There are many counts of this clonotype. V usage is TRBV13 and J usage is TRBJ2-5, with a possible D match to TRBD1 (6 bases). Per the germline V gene, CDR1 is PRHDT and CDR2 is FYEKMQ (reference sequence). The CDR3 runs 15 residues. The V end lost 5 bases, the J end lost 0 bases, and 13 bases lay between the germline ends. DNA for the CDR3: TGTGCCAGCAGCCCATCCAGGGGTTACCAAGAGACCCAGTACTTC. Its translation is CASSPSRGYQETQYF.

Turning to this clonotype: A much more abundant neighbour one base away suggests this may be a read error. The V gene is TRBV20-1, the J gene TRBJ1-6; D is perhaps TRBD1 (5 bases). The germline V gene has CDR1 DFQATT and CDR2 SNEGSKA (reference sequence). The V and J ends lost 2 bases and 7 bases respectively, with 18 bases between them. The CDR3 is 16 residues long. The CDR3 DNA reads as TGCAGTGCTAGACCCAGCTGCAGGGTCGTAAATTCACCCCTCCACTTT. This gives the protein CSARPSCRVVNSPLHF.

This clonotype showed up many times. The V gene is TRBV6-1, the J gene TRBJ2-7, with D unclear. CDR3 length equals 18 residues. Germline V gives CDR1 MNHNS, CDR2 SASEGT. Deletions cut 2 bases from V and 5 bases from J, with 25 bases between. DNA of the CDR3: TGTGCCAGCAGTGAAACGCCGCGATACGGTGCCGGGTTGGACGAGCAGTACTTC. Its translation: CASSETPRYGAGLDEQYF.

In its sample, this clonotype was seen a few times. This chain joins TRBV28 and TRBJ2-5; 11 bases agree with TRBD2. In germline, CDR1 is MDHEN, CDR2 SYDVKM. The CDR3 is made up of 15 amino acids. Losses at the gene ends were 8 bases for V and 4 bases for J; bases not matched to a gene: 9. The CDR3 nucleotides read TGTGCCAGCGCAGGTAGCGGGAGGGCCCCAGAGACCCAGTACTTC. This sequence encodes CASAGSGRAPETQYF.

V and J are TRBV25-1 and TRBJ2-7; 7 bases map to TRBD1. V dropped 6 bases and J dropped 7; count of bases not matched to a gene: 12. CDR3 length equals 14 residues. Germline V gene lookup returns CDR1 MGHDK and CDR2 SYGVNS. This CDR3 reads CASRARGQTLEQYF. CDR3 DNA: TGTGCCAGCAGAGCCAGGGGACAGACTCTTGAGCAGTACTTC.

This clonotype was seen many times. This chain links TRBV5-1 with TRBJ1-5; D unresolved. Germline assignment: CDR1 SGHRS and CDR2 YFSETQ. The V end lost 1 base, the J end lost 4 bases, and 12 bases lay between the germline ends. The CDR3 is 15 residues long. CDR3 amino acids: CASSLSAGSNQPQHF. The CDR3 DNA sequence: TGCGCCAGCAGCTTGTCCGCGGGCTCAAATCAGCCCCAGCATTTT.

To note about this clonotype: With a much larger clone just one base away, this may be a read error. The rearrangement links TRBV28 to TRBJ1-6; D is unclear. CDR3 size: 15 residues. CDR1 MDHEN and CDR2 SYDVKM come from the germline V gene. CDR3 in DNA: TGTGCCAGCCCAGGAGGACGGGATAATAATTCACCCCTCTACTTT. As protein: CASPGGRDNNSPLYF.

The table lists this clonotype with many counts. The chain has TRBV7-3 and TRBJ2-5; 8 nucleotides line up with TRBD2. Germline lookup yields CDR1 SGHTA and CDR2 FQGTGA. The CDR3 loop spans 15 amino acids. Losses at the gene ends were 5 bases for V and 4 bases for J; bases not matched to a gene: 9. The CDR3 DNA follows: TGTGCCAGCAGCCCGGGGGGGCTAGCGACAGAGACCCAGTACTTC. This codes for CASSPGGLATETQYF.

This clonotype came up many times. The chain combines TRBV12-3 or TRBV12-4 with TRBJ1-1, with TRBD1 as a possible D gene (6 bases). Trimming took off 7 bases at V and 4 bases at J, with 19 bases between the two ends. The CDR3 is made up of 15 amino acids. CDR3 residues: CASNLGLQGGTEAFF. CDR3 DNA sequence: TGTGCCAGCAACCTAGGGTTACAGGGCGGCACTGAAGCTTTCTTT.

The rearrangement joins TRBV12-3 or TRBV12-4 to TRBJ2-5; D call uncertain. The CDR3 runs 12 residues. Trimming cost V 2 bases and J 5 bases, with 6 bases left between them. The CDR3 DNA sequence: TGTGCCAGCAGTTTAATTGCGGAGACCCAGTACTTC. Translated: CASSLIAETQYF.

This clonotype was seen only once. The chain joins TRBV20-1 to TRBJ2-3; perhaps D is TRBD1 or TRBD2 (5 bases each). Trimming took 0 bases from V and 1 from J, leaving 14 bases between them. Per the germline V gene, CDR1 is DFQATT and CDR2 is SNEGSKA (reference sequence). The length of the CDR3 is 16 residues. The chain's CDR3 is CSARDGTEGGTDTQYF. CDR3 DNA sequence: TGCAGTGCTAGAGATGGGACGGAAGGGGGCACAGATACGCAGTATTTT.

The gene calls are TRBV19 and TRBJ2-2, with D possibly TRBD1 on 5 matching bases. The CDR3 consists of 17 residues. Trimming removed 8 bases from V and 0 bases from J, with 19 bases in between. The V gene's germline CDR1 is LNHDA and CDR2 SQIVND (reference sequence). This CDR3 reads CASYQGAKNANTGELFF. Written as DNA, the CDR3 is TGTGCCAGTTACCAGGGCGCTAAGAACGCGAACACCGGGGAGCTGTTTTTT.

This CDR3 is CSARDSGGYNQPQHF. The CDR3, as DNA: TGCAGTGCTAGAGATTCAGGCGGCTATAATCAGCCCCAGCATTTT. The chain employs TRBV20-1 and TRBJ1-5; unclear D gene. CDR3 length: 15 amino acids. With 0 bases removed from V and 4 bases from J, the gap between germline ends came to 13 bases. Germline V gives CDR1 DFQATT, CDR2 SNEGSKA (reference sequence).

Ten or more counts support this clonotype. This chain joins TRBV6-1 and TRBJ2-7; 8 positions match TRBD2. Germline CDR1 reads MNHNS; CDR2 reads SASEGT. V was pared by 6 bases and J by 5 bases, with 9 bases of the junction left unmatched. The length of the CDR3 is 14 residues. The CDR3 spells CASRGTRDTHEQYF. The CDR3 DNA sequence: TGTGCCAGCAGGGGGACTAGGGATACCCACGAGCAGTACTTC.

The rearrangement uses TRBV3-1 and TRBJ2-5; 9 nucleotides line up with TRBD1. Germline values: CDR1 LGHDT, CDR2 YNNKEL (reference sequence). There are 14 residues in the CDR3. V trimming: 5 bases; J trimming: 4 bases; junction bases outside the gene matches: 5. The CDR3 region is CASSDRGEGETQYF. The DNA for the CDR3 is TGTGCCAGCAGCGACAGGGGGGAGGGAGAGACCCAGTACTTC.

This clonotype was counted many times. V gene TRBV7-2 combines with J gene TRBJ1-2; D unresolved. The V and J ends lost 5 bases and 8 bases respectively, with 18 bases between them. CDR1 is SGHTA and CDR2 is FQGNSA in the germline V gene. There are 14 residues in the CDR3. The CDR3 DNA reads TGTGCCAGCAGCCACGGCCGCGGAGAACAGGGCTACACCTTC. This gives the protein CASSHGRGEQGYTF.

The chain couples TRBV28 to TRBJ2-7; 7 positions match TRBD1. The germline gives CDR1 MDHEN, CDR2 SYDVKM. The length of the CDR3 is 15 residues. J lost 6 bases, V lost 4 bases, and 12 bases had no gene match. The CDR3 here is CASSSNDREYFEQYF. The DNA for the CDR3 is TGTGCCAGCAGTTCAAACGACAGGGAGTATTTCGAGCAGTACTTC.